These 28 T cell receptor beta chains share one sample of origin, sequenced in a study of beta chain features in type 1 diabetes. Regarding the study as a whole: Within each of all four CD4+ subsets, Type 1 diabetes patients had TCRB CDR3s that were moderately but significantly shorter.

Expressed TCRB transcripts were sequenced because the isolated RNA had all been reverse transcribed beforehand. Assay: immunoSEQ multiplex PCR; the TCRdb copy retains only in-frame clones and omits some. Of about 160,000 clones detected, 6.5% to 8.5% appear once; the ten largest clones hold 0.5% to 0.55%. For these receptors, no antigen is known. The source material was central memory CD4+ T cells from blood. These receptors all stem from a young man with type 1 diabetes.

V and J are TRBV9 and TRBJ2-3, with D possibly matching TRBD2 (6 bases). The CDR3 consists of 17 residues. Trimming left V 2 bases short and J 0 bases short, with 16 bases between. CDR1 SGDLS and CDR2 YYNGEE come from the germline V gene. For the CDR3, the DNA is TGTGCCAGCAGCGTGCTGGATAGCGGAGGGAGCACAGATACGCAGTATTTT. Protein sequence: CASSVLDSGGSTDTQYF.

The V call is TRBV27, the J call TRBJ1-1, with a weak D call TRBD1 (5 bases). Germline lookup yields CDR1 MNHEY and CDR2 SMNVEV (reference sequence). The length of the CDR3 is 12 residues. Deletions cut 8 bases from V and 8 bases from J, with 15 bases between. CDR3 in amino acids: CASRNIREEAFF. The CDR3 DNA reads as TGTGCCAGCCGTAACATCAGGGAAGAAGCTTTCTTT.

This clone came up a few times. The rearrangement joins TRBV9 to TRBJ1-1; 10 positions agree with TRBD1. Germline V lookup: CDR1 SGDLS, CDR2 YYNGEE. V lost 4 bases to trimming and J lost 1 base; unmatched junction nucleotides: 7. CDR3 length: 16 amino acids. The CDR3 loop is CASSPRDRGSNTEAFF. The CDR3 nucleotides are TGTGCCAGCAGCCCCAGGGACAGGGGTTCGAACACTGAAGCTTTCTTT.

This clone was observed a few times. The chain joins TRBV4-1 to TRBJ1-1; no clear D gene. This CDR3 has 13 residues. V was clipped by 0 bases and J by 11 bases, with 13 bases between them. The V gene's germline CDR1 is MGHRA and CDR2 YSYEKL. The CDR3 sequence is CASSQDLSGSAFF. CDR3 in DNA: TGCGCCAGCAGCCAAGATTTATCCGGTTCGGCTTTCTTT.

This chain joins TRBV2 and TRBJ2-5; 11 bases are shared with TRBD1. V lost 7 bases to trimming and J lost 5 bases; unmatched junction nucleotides: 6. Looked up from germline, CDR1 is SNHLY and CDR2 is FYNNEI. The CDR3 runs 14 residues. The CDR3 here is CASTQDRGQETQYF. Here the CDR3 DNA reads TGTGCCAGCACCCAGGACAGGGGGCAGGAGACCCAGTACTTC.

The rearrangement joins TRBV6-1 to TRBJ2-7; D might be TRBD2 (5 bases). The germline V and J ends were trimmed by 5 bases and 1 base, with 15 bases remaining between them. CDR3 length: 15 residues. The germline V gene encodes CDR1 MNHNS and CDR2 SASEGT. The CDR3 region has the DNA TGTGCCAGCAGTTCGAGGGCCGCCGGGTCCTACGAGCAGTACTTC. Translated: CASSSRAAGSYEQYF.

Only a few counts were recorded for this clone. The V call is TRBV6-1, the J call TRBJ2-2; no firm D call. Germline-derived CDR1 and CDR2 are MNHNS and SASEGT. V lost 5 bases and J lost 2, with 6 bases in between. The CDR3 has 13 residues. CDR3 in amino acids: CASSSLNTGELFF. In DNA form, the CDR3 reads TGTGCCAGCAGTTCACTTAACACCGGGGAGCTGTTTTTT.

This clone was seen only a few times. This chain joins TRBV5-4 and TRBJ1-2; D gene ambiguous. CDR3 size: 14 residues. V shed 4 bases and J shed 7 bases, with 17 bases lying between them. Germline V gives CDR1 SGHNT, CDR2 YYREEE (reference sequence). CDR3: CASSQLTIYRGYTF. CDR3 in DNA: TGTGCCAGCAGCCAACTGACTATTTATCGTGGCTACACCTTC.

This clone has more than one count but fewer than ten. The chain combines TRBV6-5 with TRBJ2-3; D possibly corresponds to TRBD1 (6 bases). V gave up 6 bases and J gave up 0 bases, with 13 bases separating them. CDR1 and CDR2 (germline): MNHEY, SVGAGI. The CDR3 length is 15 residues. For the CDR3, the DNA is TGTGCCAGCAGACGCGGACAGACTAGCACAGATACGCAGTATTTT. Translated, it gives CASRRGQTSTDTQYF.

This clone appeared a few times. This chain uses TRBV7-9 with TRBJ2-3, with 9 bases that match TRBD2. Trimming cost V 5 bases and J 2 bases; bases outside gene matches: 8. Germline V gene sequence: CDR1 SEHNR, CDR2 FQNEAQ (reference sequence). The CDR3 has 16 amino acids. The CDR3 is CASSEKIAGVTDTQYF. The CDR3 DNA sequence: TGTGCCAGCAGCGAAAAAATAGCGGGGGTCACAGATACGCAGTATTTT.

This clone was recorded a few times. The chain carries TRBV5-5 and TRBJ2-1; a weak D match, TRBD1 (6 bases). The length of the CDR3 is 18 residues. V was trimmed by 0 bases and J by 8 bases, leaving 24 bases between them. Germline V lookup: CDR1 SGHKS, CDR2 YYEKEE (reference sequence). The CDR3 nucleotides read TGTGCCAGCAGCTTGGGCCCGGGTGTGGGCAGGGGTGGCGATGAGCAGTTCTTC. Protein: CASSLGPGVGRGGDEQFF.

The chain joins TRBV27 to TRBJ2-1, with D possibly matching TRBD2 (6 bases). The V end lost 6 bases, the J end lost 6 bases, and 18 bases lay between the germline ends. This CDR3 contains 15 residues. Germline V CDR1 and CDR2: MNHEY, SMNVEV (reference sequence). CDR3 in amino acids: CASSNARDLSNEQFF. The CDR3 DNA is TGTGCCAGCAGCAATGCCCGGGACTTAAGCAATGAGCAGTTCTTC.

The sample holds a few counts of this clone. V gene TRBV10-3 combines with J gene TRBJ2-3, with D perhaps TRBD2 (5 bases). With 0 bases removed from V and 6 bases from J, the gap between germline ends came to 10 bases. Germline V CDR1 and CDR2: ENHRY, SYGVKD. The length of the CDR3 is 14 residues. Here the CDR3 DNA reads TGTGCCATCAGTGAGTCGAGGGCATTGGATACGCAGTATTTT. Amino acid sequence: CAISESRALDTQYF.

This clone was seen a handful of times. V is TRBV16 and J is TRBJ2-1; 8 positions agree with TRBD2. J gave up 3 bases and V 4 bases, and 8 bases lay outside the gene matches. CDR1 is KGHSY and CDR2 is FQNENV in the germline V gene. The CDR3 loop spans 16 amino acids. CDR3 in amino acids: CASSPIAGSNYNEQFF. The CDR3 coding sequence is TGTGCCAGCAGCCCAATAGCGGGGAGCAACTACAATGAGCAGTTCTTC.

This clone was observed a handful of times. The gene calls are TRBV15 and TRBJ2-7, with 15 positions matching TRBD2. The CDR3 length is 16 residues. The trim removed 1 base at V and 5 bases at J, leaving 3 bases unmatched. CDR1 and CDR2 from the germline V gene are LNHNV and YYDKDF (reference sequence). This chain's CDR3 is CATSRAGTSGRNEQYF. The CDR3 DNA is TGTGCCACCAGCAGAGCCGGGACTAGCGGGAGGAACGAGCAGTACTTC.

The CDR3 sequence is CASKTGGTDTQYF. The CDR3 DNA sequence: TGTGCCAGTAAGACAGGGGGCACAGATACGCAGTATTTT. The J gene is TRBJ2-3, the V gene TRBV19; 8 bases agree with TRBD1. Germline V gene sequence: CDR1 LNHDA, CDR2 SQIVND (reference sequence). This CDR3 has 13 residues. J was trimmed by 1 base and V by 7 bases; bases with no gene match: 1.

The CDR3: CAWKDGTIYTGELFF. The CDR3 region has the DNA TGTGCCTGGAAGGATGGGACTATCTACACCGGGGAGCTGTTTTTT. The chain combines TRBV30 with TRBJ2-2, with 7 bases aligning to TRBD2. Germline V gene data show CDR1 as GTSNPN and CDR2 as SVGIG (reference sequence). With 4 bases clipped from V and 3 bases from J, the junction kept 8 bases outside the gene matches. The CDR3 sequence is 15 residues long.

This clone was seen more than once but under ten times. The chain links TRBV5-1 to TRBJ2-5; 8 nucleotides align to TRBD1. The CDR3 runs 13 residues. The germline gives CDR1 SGHRS, CDR2 YFSETQ. J was trimmed by 4 bases and V by 4 bases; bases with no gene match: 3. The CDR3: CASSEGTGETQYF. The CDR3 DNA is TGCGCCAGCAGCGAAGGGACAGGAGAGACCCAGTACTTC.

The chain recombines TRBV11-2 with TRBJ2-7; D is possibly TRBD2 (7 bases). V shed 3 bases and J shed 5 bases, with 14 bases lying between them. CDR1 SGHAT and CDR2 FQNNGV come from the germline V gene. This CDR3 is built from 14 residues. The CDR3 here is CASSLRGGRDEQYF. The CDR3 DNA reads as TGTGCCAGCAGCTTGAGGGGGGGGAGGGACGAGCAGTACTTC.

This chain connects TRBV7-2 to TRBJ2-3; D is uncertain. Germline loops: CDR1 SGHTA, CDR2 FQGNSA. With 3 bases removed from V and 6 bases from J, the gap between germline ends came to 7 bases. CDR3 length equals 12 residues. The DNA of the CDR3 is TGTGCCAGCAGCTTCGGGTCGGATACGCAGTATTTT. This codes for CASSFGSDTQYF.

V is TRBV5-4 and J is TRBJ2-7, with 8 bases fitting TRBD1. With V trimmed by 4 bases and J by 3 bases, 9 bases remained unmatched. CDR1 is SGHNT and CDR2 is YYREEE in the germline V gene (reference sequence). The CDR3 has 15 residues. CDR3 bases: TGTGCCAGCAGCCGCCCCGGGACAGGACTCTACGAGCAGTACTTC. Its protein is CASSRPGTGLYEQYF.

This clone was counted between two and nine times. The chain employs TRBV27 and TRBJ2-5, with TRBD2 matching 10 bases. There are 15 residues in the CDR3. V shed 5 bases, J shed 4 bases, and the junction held 7 bases outside the gene matches. Looked up from germline, CDR1 is MNHEY and CDR2 is SMNVEV (reference sequence). As DNA, the CDR3 is TGTGCCAGCAGTAGCCCGAGCGGGGGGGCAGAGACCCAGTACTTC. This encodes CASSSPSGGAETQYF.

This rearrangement joins TRBV28 to TRBJ1-6, with D unclear. The CDR3 length is 11 residues. The V gene lost 4 bases and the J gene lost 14 bases, with 9 bases spanning the gap. Germline CDR1 MDHEN, CDR2 SYDVKM. The CDR3 DNA reads TGTGCCAGCAGTTCGACTCGGTCCCTCCACTTT. Translated: CASSSTRSLHF.

The chain joins TRBV9 to TRBJ2-2; D gene uncertain. CDR3 length: 13 amino acids. Germline V lookup: CDR1 SGDLS, CDR2 YYNGEE. V was cut by 3 bases and J by 9 bases, with 12 bases left in between. The CDR3 loop reads CASSDPISRELFF. DNA for the CDR3: TGTGCCAGCAGCGACCCCATTAGCCGGGAGCTGTTTTTT.

This clone was seen a handful of times. This probably arose from a read error, given a far larger clone one base away. V and J are TRBV23-1 and TRBJ2-5; weak D call: TRBD2 (6 bases). TRBV23-1 is placed among ORFs of uncertain function. CDR3 size: 14 residues. Trimming left V 6 bases short and J 4 bases short, with 15 bases between. CDR3 amino acids: CASSQGKLAETQYF. The CDR3 bases are TGCGCCAGCAGCCAAGGCAAACTAGCAGAGACCCAGTACTTC.

This clone was detected only a few times. The gene calls are TRBV7-8 and TRBJ2-7; 8 bases map to TRBD2. V lost 5 bases and J lost 1; bases outside the gene matches: 10. The CDR3 length is 16 residues. Germline CDR1 is SGHVS and CDR2 is FQNEAQ. The CDR3 protein is CASSRSTGGASYEQYF. CDR3 bases: TGTGCCAGCAGCCGATCAACCGGGGGGGCTTCCTACGAGCAGTACTTC.

This sequence joins TRBV11-1 and TRBJ2-2, with TRBD1 as a possible D gene (6 bases). The ends were cut back, 1 base at V and 4 bases at J, with 16 bases in the middle. The CDR3 has 17 amino acids. CDR1 and CDR2 from the germline V gene are SGHAT and FQDESV (reference sequence). The CDR3 spells CASSLGSGRGSTGELFF. DNA of the CDR3: TGTGCCAGCAGCTTAGGTTCGGGCAGGGGTAGCACCGGGGAGCTGTTTTTT.

This sequence joins TRBV11-2 and TRBJ2-1; weak D call: TRBD1 (9 bases). This CDR3 region has 17 residues. The germline V gene encodes CDR1 SGHAT and CDR2 FQNNGV. The V end was cut by 8 bases, the J end by 5 bases, with 25 bases between. The chain's CDR3 is CASRGGQGVTSHNEQFF. In nucleotides, the CDR3 is TGTGCCAGCCGGGGGGGACAGGGTGTAACTAGCCACAATGAGCAGTTCTTC.